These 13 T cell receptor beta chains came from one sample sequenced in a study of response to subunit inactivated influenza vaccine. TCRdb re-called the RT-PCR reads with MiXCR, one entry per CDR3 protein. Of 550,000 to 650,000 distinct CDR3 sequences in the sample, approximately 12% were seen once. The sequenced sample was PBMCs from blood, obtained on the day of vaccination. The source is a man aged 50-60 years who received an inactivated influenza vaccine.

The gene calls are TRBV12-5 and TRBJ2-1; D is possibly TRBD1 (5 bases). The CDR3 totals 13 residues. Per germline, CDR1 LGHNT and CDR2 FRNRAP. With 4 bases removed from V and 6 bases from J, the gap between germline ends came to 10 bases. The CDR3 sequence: CASGSDTINEQFF. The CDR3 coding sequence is TGTGCTAGTGGTTCGGACACCATCAATGAGCAGTTCTTC.

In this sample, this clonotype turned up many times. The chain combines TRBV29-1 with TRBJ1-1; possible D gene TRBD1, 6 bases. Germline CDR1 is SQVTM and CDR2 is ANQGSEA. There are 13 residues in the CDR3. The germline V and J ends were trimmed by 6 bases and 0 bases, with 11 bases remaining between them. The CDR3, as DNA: TGCAGCGTCAACAGGGTTGTGAACACTGAAGCTTTCTTT. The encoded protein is CSVNRVVNTEAFF.

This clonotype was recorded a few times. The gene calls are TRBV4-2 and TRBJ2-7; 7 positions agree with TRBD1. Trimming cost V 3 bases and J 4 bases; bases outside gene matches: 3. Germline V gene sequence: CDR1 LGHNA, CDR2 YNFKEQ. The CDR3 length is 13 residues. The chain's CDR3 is CASSQQQGYEQYF. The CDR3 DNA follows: TGTGCCAGCAGCCAGCAACAGGGGTACGAGCAGTACTTC.

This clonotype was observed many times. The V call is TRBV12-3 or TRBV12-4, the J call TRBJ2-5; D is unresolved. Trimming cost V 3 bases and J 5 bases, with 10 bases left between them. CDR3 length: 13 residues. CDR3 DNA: TGTGCCAGCAGTTTTGGCTATGGGGAGACCCAGTACTTC. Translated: CASSFGYGETQYF.

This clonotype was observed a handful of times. CDR3 nucleotides: TGTGCCAGCAGCGTATTTGACACCGGGGAGCTGTTTTTT. It yields the protein CASSVFDTGELFF. The chain joins TRBV9 to TRBJ2-2; no clear D. CDR3 length: 13 amino acids. V was shortened by 1 base and J by 3 bases, with 4 bases between the two germline ends. Germline CDR1 SGDLS, CDR2 YYNGEE.

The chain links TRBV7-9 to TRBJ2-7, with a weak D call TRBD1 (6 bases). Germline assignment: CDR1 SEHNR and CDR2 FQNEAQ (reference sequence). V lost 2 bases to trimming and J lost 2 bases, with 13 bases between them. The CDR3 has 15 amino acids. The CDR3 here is CASSLWPQGTYEQYF. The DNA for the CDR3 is TGTGCCAGCAGCTTATGGCCCCAGGGGACCTACGAGCAGTACTTC. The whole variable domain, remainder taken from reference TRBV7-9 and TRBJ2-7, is DTGVSQNPRHKITKRGQNVTFRCDPISEHNRLYWYRQTLGQGPEFLTYFQNEAQLEKSRLLSDRFSAERPKGSFSTLEIQRTEQGDSAMYLCASSLWPQGTYEQYFGPGTRLTVT.

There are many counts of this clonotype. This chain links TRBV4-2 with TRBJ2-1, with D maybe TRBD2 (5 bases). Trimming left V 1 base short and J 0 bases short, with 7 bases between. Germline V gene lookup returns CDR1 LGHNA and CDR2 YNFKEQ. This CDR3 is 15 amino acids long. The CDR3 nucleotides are TGTGCCAGCAGCCAAGGAGCGGACTCCTACAATGAGCAGTTCTTC. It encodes CASSQGADSYNEQFF.

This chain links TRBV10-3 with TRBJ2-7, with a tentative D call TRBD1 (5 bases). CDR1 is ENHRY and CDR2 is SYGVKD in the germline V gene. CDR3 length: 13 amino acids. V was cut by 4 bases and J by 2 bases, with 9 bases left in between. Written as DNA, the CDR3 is TGTGCCATCAGTGCAGGGAAACCCTACGAGCAGTACTTC. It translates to CAISAGKPYEQYF.

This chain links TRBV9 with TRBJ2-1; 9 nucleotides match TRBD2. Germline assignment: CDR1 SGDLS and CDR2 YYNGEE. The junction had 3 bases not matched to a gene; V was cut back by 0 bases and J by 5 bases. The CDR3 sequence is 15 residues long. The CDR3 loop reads CASSVGAGGHNEQFF. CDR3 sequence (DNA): TGTGCCAGCAGCGTAGGAGCGGGAGGCCACAATGAGCAGTTCTTC.

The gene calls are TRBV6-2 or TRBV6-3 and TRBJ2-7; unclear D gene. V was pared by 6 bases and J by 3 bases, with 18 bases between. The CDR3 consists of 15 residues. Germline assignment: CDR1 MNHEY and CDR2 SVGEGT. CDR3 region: CASSSPTHAYYEQYF. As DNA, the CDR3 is TGTGCCAGCAGCTCCCCGACGCATGCCTACTACGAGCAGTACTTC.

The CDR3 DNA reads as TGTGCCAGTAGTAATCAAGGGGCCGGGGAGCTGTTTTTT. Amino acid sequence: CASSNQGAGELFF. The V gene is TRBV19, the J gene TRBJ2-2; D possibly corresponds to TRBD1 (5 bases). V gave up 4 bases and J gave up 6 bases, with 9 bases separating them. CDR3 length: 13 amino acids. Germline CDR1 LNHDA, CDR2 SQIVND (reference sequence).

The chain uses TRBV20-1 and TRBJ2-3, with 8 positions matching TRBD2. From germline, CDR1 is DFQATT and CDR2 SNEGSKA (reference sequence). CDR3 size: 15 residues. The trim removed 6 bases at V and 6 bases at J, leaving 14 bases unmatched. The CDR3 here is CSAAGTSGRFDTQYF. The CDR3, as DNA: TGCAGTGCGGCTGGTACTAGCGGCAGATTCGATACGCAGTATTTT.

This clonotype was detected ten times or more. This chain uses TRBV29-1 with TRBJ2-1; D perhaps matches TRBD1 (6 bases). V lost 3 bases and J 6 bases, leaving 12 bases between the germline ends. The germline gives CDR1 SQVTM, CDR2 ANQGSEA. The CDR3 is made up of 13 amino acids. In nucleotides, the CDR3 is TGCAGCGTTGATCTGGGGGCGCGCAATGAGCAGTTCTTC. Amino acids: CSVDLGARNEQFF.